The clone carrying this T cell receptor (beta chain) has at least ten counts. These data are taken from a study of T cells in Graves' hyperthyroidism and ophthalmopathy. TCR beta CDR3 regions were amplified from RNA. First-round RT-PCR targeting the TCR CDR3 was performed with the HTBI primer set. One entry per CDR3 protein, called by TCRdb with MiXCR from the multiplex PCR reads. This table holds around 500,000 distinct CDR3 sequences, 11% to 15% found once. The CDR3 is 13 residues long. Germline-derived CDR1 and CDR2 are SNHLY and FYNNEI. The J segment lost 6 bases and the V segment lost 7 bases, leaving 9 bases of the junction unmatched.

Sequenced sample: blood. This receptor was identified in a woman aged 40 to 49 with Graves' hyperthyroidism. The rearrangement joins TRBV2 to TRBJ2-7; 7 bases match TRBD2. This chain's CDR3 is CASTGLSGGEQYF. The CDR3 nucleotides read TGTGCCAGCACCGGACTGTCGGGGGGCGAGCAGTACTTC.